One T cell receptor beta chain is described in this entry. As handled by the study authors: By means of reference gene primer amplification, nucleated cell counts were estimated. Profiling relied on immunoSEQ multiplex PCR, and the TCRdb table lists in-frame clones only, not all of them. The DNA was the basis for D and trimming; V, J and clone size are from that table. The sample includes approximately 100,000 clones, more than 70% of them seen just once. These data are taken from a study of blood T cell repertoires in COVID-19. The germline CDR1 and CDR2 sequences are KGHSH and LQKENI. The CDR3 is 18 residues long. The junction had 11 bases not matched to a gene; V was cut back by 3 bases and J by 0 bases.

The origin of this receptor is a woman in her 30s with acute or convalescent COVID-19. The specimen was peripheral blood. The V and J genes are TRBV18 and TRBJ2-7, with 10 bases aligning to TRBD1. This CDR3 is CASSPIYPGTGVSYEQYF. DNA for the CDR3: TGTGCCAGCTCACCTATTTACCCCGGGACAGGGGTCTCCTACGAGCAGTACTTC.